Here is one T cell receptor (beta chain) with its context. Authors' analysis steps: From reference gene primer amplification, estimates of nucleated cell counts were derived. The assay was immunoSEQ multiplex PCR, and TCRdb's table has in-frame clones only and misses some. That table gives V, J and clone size, and the DNA gave D and trimming. There are approximately 360,000 clones in the sample; approximately 88% occur only once, and 0.95% to 1.5% lies in the top ten. These data originate in a study of blood T cell repertoires in COVID-19. The overall study: From the United States, Italy and Spain came samples of acute and convalescent COVID-19. In each case, the material was cDNA or gDNA derived from T cells, B-cell-depleted T cells, or PBMCs.

Germline CDR1 reads LNHNV; CDR2 reads YYDKDF (reference sequence). The CDR3 totals 15 residues. Deletions cut 2 bases from V and 5 bases from J, with 15 bases between. The receptor was isolated from a man aged 35-49 years with acute or convalescent COVID-19. The chain is built from TRBV15 and TRBJ1-1; D not certain. Sequenced: peripheral blood. The CDR3 loop reads CATSRSTVRLTEAFF. The CDR3 DNA follows: TGTGCCACCAGCAGATCGACGGTCAGGTTGACTGAAGCTTTCTTT.